The entry below describes one T cell receptor (beta chain). Its antigen is still unknown. Template switching appended UMIs that held a 6-nucleotide sample barcode. Reprocessing the 5' RACE reads, TCRdb reports a single entry for every CDR3 protein and omits DNA. The sample spans over 200,000 distinct CDR3 sequences; the ten largest clones claim 7.7%. The data originate from a study of monozygotic twins with inflammatory bowel disease. Study-level results: Researchers report that IBD patients shared fewer clonotypes with others than healthy twins, especially amid disease activity. For repertoire similarity, concordant twins did not differ from discordant twins, possibly because power was limited.

This CDR3 is 13 amino acids long. Germline-derived CDR1 and CDR2 are MNHEY and SMNVEV (reference sequence). J is TRBJ1-1 and V is TRBV27; TCRdb's D gene call, TRBD1, goes unchecked for lack of DNA. The receptor's source is a human donor with ulcerative colitis or Crohn's disease, or a healthy co-twin of an affected twin (not recorded which). Sequenced: blood. CDR3 sequence reads: CASSYQGNTEAFF.